Following are 18 T cell receptor beta chains from one sample sequenced in a study of post-analysis software for immune sequencing data. For these receptors, no antigen is known. General study points: Patients had higher frequencies than controls of about five TRBV segments, including TRBV5-6, TRBV5-1 and TRBV20-1.

TCR beta libraries were prepared from cDNA with unique molecular identifiers. TCRdb re-derived calls from the PCR reads in MiXCR, one entry per CDR3 protein. This table has about 400,000 distinct CDR3 sequences, roughly 35% appearing once. Sequencing used blood. These receptors came from a girl between 10 and 17 years old with multiple sclerosis.

The chain has TRBV7-9 and TRBJ1-3; D is unclear. The germline V gene encodes CDR1 SEHNR and CDR2 FQNEAQ (reference sequence). This CDR3 is built from 15 residues. V was trimmed by 4 bases and J by 1 base, leaving 11 bases between them. This CDR3 is CASSSPLSSGNTIYF. Here the CDR3 DNA reads TGTGCCAGCAGCTCCCCGTTATCTTCTGGAAACACCATATATTTT.

This clonotype was seen a few times. V is TRBV7-2 and J is TRBJ2-5; 10 bases map to TRBD1. The J segment lost 4 bases and the V segment lost 3 bases, leaving 5 bases of the junction unmatched. This CDR3 region has 15 residues. The germline CDR1 and CDR2 sequences are SGHTA and FQGNSA. The CDR3 loop reads CASSLQRTGGETQYF. The CDR3, as DNA: TGTGCCAGCAGCTTGCAAAGGACAGGGGGAGAGACCCAGTACTTC.

This clonotype showed up many times. The chain uses TRBV12-3 or TRBV12-4 and TRBJ1-2; possibly TRBD1 for D (6 bases). The germline V and J ends were trimmed by 2 bases and 8 bases, with 12 bases remaining between them. This CDR3 has 13 amino acids. This CDR3 is CASSLSGAEGYTF. In DNA, the CDR3 is TGTGCCAGCAGTTTATCAGGGGCGGAGGGCTACACCTTC.

The chain recombines TRBV6-5 with TRBJ2-5; 8 nucleotides agree with TRBD1. The V and J ends lost 2 bases and 7 bases, in that order; junction bases with no gene match: 3. CDR1 is MNHEY and CDR2 is SVGAGI in the germline V gene. The CDR3 loop spans 13 amino acids. CDR3 amino acids: CASSYDRGGTQYF. CDR3 in DNA: TGTGCCAGCAGTTACGACAGGGGAGGGACCCAGTACTTC.

The sample holds a few counts of this clonotype. The chain combines TRBV11-2 with TRBJ1-1, with D uncertain. Germline assignment: CDR1 SGHAT and CDR2 FQNNGV. Trimming pared 6 bases from V and 1 base from J, leaving 12 bases between. This CDR3 spans 14 amino acids. In DNA form, the CDR3 reads TGTGCCAGCAGATCTGGAGGAAGGAACACTGAAGCTTTCTTT. It yields the protein CASRSGGRNTEAFF. Variable domain in full (rest from reference TRBV11-2 and TRBJ1-1): EAGVAQSPRYKIIEKRQSVAFWCNPISGHATLYWYQQILGQGPKLLIQFQNNGVVDDSQLPKDRFSAERLKGVDSTLKIQPAKLEDSAVYLCASRSGGRNTEAFFGQGTRLTVV.

The DNA for the CDR3 is TGTGCCAGCAGCCCTCGGAGCGGGGGGAATACCAATGAGCAGTTCTTC. Protein: CASSPRSGGNTNEQFF. This rearrangement joins TRBV12-3 or TRBV12-4 to TRBJ2-1; 9 bases are a match to TRBD2. This CDR3 comprises 16 residues. The V gene end was trimmed by 6 bases and the J gene end by 6 bases; junction bases not matched to a gene: 12.

The chain couples TRBV28 to TRBJ2-3; D assignment may be TRBD1 or TRBD2 (5 bases each). The germline CDR1 and CDR2 sequences are MDHEN and SYDVKM. The CDR3 totals 14 residues. V lost 5 bases and J 2 bases, leaving 11 bases between the germline ends. CDR3 sequence reads: CASSEGTNTDTQYF. Here the CDR3 DNA reads TGTGCCAGCAGTGAGGGGACGAACACAGATACGCAGTATTTT.

The rearrangement uses TRBV10-2 and TRBJ1-4; 9 bases are shared with TRBD1. The V gene's germline CDR1 is WSHSY and CDR2 SAAADI. The CDR3 is made up of 15 amino acids. With 6 bases clipped from V and 12 bases from J, the junction kept 14 bases outside the gene matches. The CDR3: CASRPGDRDNEELFF. The CDR3 coding sequence is TGCGCCAGCAGGCCCGGGGACAGGGATAACGAAGAACTGTTTTTT.

This clonotype was seen a few times. The V gene is TRBV7-9, the J gene TRBJ2-7; TRBD1 or TRBD2 may be the D gene (6 bases each). The CDR3 covers 14 residues. Deletions cut 5 bases from V and 0 bases from J, with 11 bases between. Germline V lookup: CDR1 SEHNR, CDR2 FQNEAQ (reference sequence). The CDR3 bases are TGTGCCAGCAGCAGGGGGGATCCCTCCTACGAGCAGTACTTC. Translating it yields CASSRGDPSYEQYF.

This clonotype was seen more than once but under ten times. This chain links TRBV4-1 with TRBJ2-7, with D tentatively TRBD1 (6 bases). Germline lookup yields CDR1 MGHRA and CDR2 YSYEKL. V was trimmed by 1 base and J by 1 base, leaving 23 bases between them. The CDR3 is 19 amino acids. The CDR3 sequence: CASSQGIPGRDKQSYEQYF. The CDR3 coding sequence is TGCGCCAGCAGCCAAGGTATCCCCGGCCGGGACAAACAATCCTACGAGCAGTACTTC.

The rearrangement links TRBV11-2 to TRBJ2-7, with a possible D match to TRBD1 (6 bases). This CDR3 contains 16 residues. The V gene's germline CDR1 is SGHAT and CDR2 FQNNGV. The V and J ends lost 5 bases and 1 base respectively, with 18 bases between them. This chain's CDR3 is CASSPGRGSGSYEQYF. The CDR3 DNA is TGTGCCAGCAGCCCAGGCAGGGGAAGTGGATCCTACGAGCAGTACTTC.

The gene calls are TRBV6-2 or TRBV6-3 and TRBJ1-5, with no clear D. This CDR3 is 15 amino acids long. In germline, CDR1 is MNHEY, CDR2 SVGEGT. V was cut by 0 bases and J by 6 bases, with 12 bases left in between. The CDR3, as DNA: TGTGCCAGCAGTTACTCTCCAGGTTCTAGTCAGCCCCAGCATTTT. Translating it yields CASSYSPGSSQPQHF.

The chain carries TRBV20-1 and TRBJ1-6; tentatively, D is TRBD1 (6 bases). V was cut by 6 bases and J by 9 bases, with 18 bases left in between. The germline gives CDR1 DFQATT, CDR2 SNEGSKA (reference sequence). The CDR3 loop spans 14 amino acids. The CDR3 sequence is CSATNRVGISPLHF. DNA for the CDR3: TGCAGTGCAACTAACAGGGTGGGGATTTCACCCCTCCACTTT.

This clonotype was observed at least ten times. The CDR3 loop is CASSYTDRVTDTQYF. CDR3 nucleotide sequence: TGTGCCAGCAGTTATACGGACAGGGTCACAGATACGCAGTATTTT. The chain links TRBV6-2 or TRBV6-3 to TRBJ2-3; 8 bases agree with TRBD1. Germline V lookup: CDR1 MNHEY, CDR2 SVGEGT. There are 15 residues in the CDR3. V lost 3 bases, J lost 2 bases, and 4 bases stayed unmatched.

The J gene is TRBJ2-5, the V gene TRBV20-1; the D is unclear. V lost 4 bases and J 0 bases, leaving 15 bases between the germline ends. The CDR3 runs to 15 residues. Per the germline V gene, CDR1 is DFQATT and CDR2 is SNEGSKA (reference sequence). The chain's CDR3 is CSAIGTESYQETQYF. The CDR3 DNA sequence: TGCAGTGCTATAGGAACAGAATCGTACCAAGAGACCCAGTACTTC.

This clonotype has more than one count but fewer than ten. The J gene is TRBJ2-7, the V gene TRBV7-2; D call uncertain. This CDR3 spans 16 amino acids. Germline V gene sequence: CDR1 SGHTA, CDR2 FQGNSA. Trimming removed 0 bases at V and 2 bases at J, with 14 bases between. CDR3 nucleotides: TGTGCCAGCAGCTTAGCACCCGGGCGCTTGACCTACGAGCAGTACTTC. Translation: CASSLAPGRLTYEQYF.

The chain carries TRBV7-2 and TRBJ2-7; D gene unclear. The CDR3 length is 14 residues. Between the trimmed V and J ends, which lost 1 base and 2 bases, there was a span of 9 bases. The germline CDR1 and CDR2 sequences are SGHTA and FQGNSA. The CDR3: CASSLGIYAYEQYF. CDR3 nucleotides: TGTGCCAGCAGCTTAGGTATTTACGCCTACGAGCAGTACTTC. The full variable domain, rest sourced from reference TRBV7-2 and TRBJ2-7, is GAGVSQSPSNKVTEKGKDVELRCDPISGHTALYWYRQSLGQGLEFLIYFQGNSAPDKSGLPSDRFSAERTGGSVSTLTIQRTQQEDSAVYLCASSLGIYAYEQYFGPGTRLTVT.

The chain carries TRBV9 and TRBJ2-5; D ambiguous. Germline V lookup: CDR1 SGDLS, CDR2 YYNGEE. The CDR3 contains 16 residues. Trimming shortened V by 3 bases and J by 1 base, and 16 bases separated the two germline ends. In DNA form, the CDR3 reads TGTGCCAGCAGCGAGGGTAGTAGTGGTGTCCAAGAGACCCAGTACTTC. Its protein is CASSEGSSGVQETQYF. Variable domain in full (rest from reference TRBV9 and TRBJ2-5): DSGVTQTPKHLITATGQRVTLRCSPRSGDLSVYWYQQSLDQGLQFLIQYYNGEERAKGNILERFSAQQFPDLHSELNLSSLELGDSALYFCASSEGSSGVQETQYFGPGTRLLVL.